A single sample is the source of the 23 T cell receptor beta chains below, sequenced in a study of early T cells in non-severe SARS-CoV-2 infection. A single record per CDR3 protein comes from TCRdb applying MiXCR to the 5' RACE reads. This table has about 80,000 distinct CDR3 sequences, 9.5% to 15% appearing once. Specimen: whole blood. These receptors came from an adult who was a healthcare worker with PCR-confirmed SARS-CoV-2 infection or an uninfected control (not recorded which).

In this sample, this clonotype turned up a few times. The rearrangement links TRBV28 to TRBJ2-4, with a weak D call TRBD1 (6 bases). The germline V gene encodes CDR1 MDHEN and CDR2 SYDVKM. The CDR3 is 13 amino acids. Trimming stripped 5 bases from V and 9 bases from J, with 14 bases between. CDR3 DNA: TGTGCCAGCAGTGGGGCAACAGGGCCCATTCAGTACTTC. This encodes CASSGATGPIQYF.

This chain uses TRBV11-2 with TRBJ2-5; 10 nucleotides align to TRBD2. Trimming at V came to 5 bases and at J to 2 bases, leaving 11 bases not matched to a gene. Germline CDR1 and CDR2: SGHAT and FQNNGV. There are 17 residues in the CDR3. CDR3 DNA: TGTGCCAGCAGCCCTCGCACCTGGACTAGCGGACAAGAGACCCAGTACTTC. It translates to CASSPRTWTSGQETQYF.

The count of this clonotype is one. This may be a read error: a much more frequent sequence differs by one nucleotide. DNA of the CDR3: TGTGCCAGCAGAAGACGTGGGTCTAGCGGTATCTACGAGCAGTACTTC. Protein: CASRRRGSSGIYEQYF. This rearrangement joins TRBV6-2 or TRBV6-3 to TRBJ2-7, with 7 nucleotides matching TRBD2. Germline V lookup: CDR1 MNHEY, CDR2 SVGEGT. J gave up 3 bases and V 6 bases, and 14 bases lay outside the gene matches. CDR3 length equals 16 residues.

This clonotype was observed a handful of times. This chain connects TRBV12-3 or TRBV12-4 to TRBJ1-1; no clear D gene. V was trimmed by 5 bases and J by 6 bases, leaving 16 bases between them. The CDR3 has 14 residues. The CDR3 sequence: CASSLIGVYAEAFF. As DNA, the CDR3 is TGTGCCAGCAGTCTAATCGGGGTATACGCTGAAGCTTTCTTT.

This chain uses TRBV15 with TRBJ2-7; no reliable D call. Trimming removed 0 bases at V and 3 bases at J, with 9 bases between. Germline CDR1 and CDR2: LNHNV and YYDKDF (reference sequence). The CDR3 extends over 14 amino acids. CDR3 nucleotides: TGTGCCACCAGCAGAGATAGACTCCGCTACGAGCAGTACTTC. Translated: CATSRDRLRYEQYF.

This clonotype was seen more than once but under ten times. The V and J genes are TRBV27 and TRBJ1-6; D uncertain. Germline V gene sequence: CDR1 MNHEY, CDR2 SMNVEV (reference sequence). Deletions cut 0 bases from V and 4 bases from J, with 10 bases between. CDR3 length: 16 residues. In DNA, the CDR3 is TGTGCCAGCAGTTTATCGAGGACCCTATATAATTCACCCCTCCACTTT. It encodes CASSLSRTLYNSPLHF.

This clonotype was counted a few times. This rearrangement joins TRBV18 to TRBJ1-5, with 7 bases that match TRBD1. V was clipped by 3 bases and J by 5 bases; unmatched bases: 4. CDR1 and CDR2 (germline): KGHSH, LQKENI. The CDR3 runs to 14 residues. The CDR3 sequence is CASSPYRGDQPQHF. CDR3 coding DNA: TGTGCCAGCTCACCCTACAGGGGCGATCAGCCCCAGCATTTT.

A few counts support this clonotype. J is TRBJ2-1 and V is TRBV28; perhaps D is TRBD1 or TRBD2 (5 bases each). V was clipped by 5 bases and J by 7 bases, with 12 bases between them. The germline V gene has CDR1 MDHEN and CDR2 SYDVKM. The CDR3 has 13 residues. CDR3 coding DNA: TGTGCCAGCAGTCCAGGGACCTCGAATGAGCAGTTCTTC. Protein: CASSPGTSNEQFF.

This clonotype has at least ten counts. The rearrangement uses TRBV6-1 and TRBJ2-1, with 14 bases fitting TRBD2. The germline CDR1 and CDR2 sequences are MNHNS and SASEGT. The CDR3 consists of 15 residues. The V segment lost 6 bases and the J segment 7 bases; nucleotides outside the gene matches: 5. CDR3 DNA: TGTGCCAGCAGCTCGGGACTAGCGGGAGTTAATGAGCAGTTCTTC. It is translated as CASSSGLAGVNEQFF.

There are a few counts of this clonotype. V gene TRBV6-2 or TRBV6-3 combines with J gene TRBJ2-1; 10 positions match TRBD2. Trimming removed 2 bases from V and 0 bases from J; junction bases left unmatched: 4. Germline V lookup: CDR1 MNHEY, CDR2 SVGEGT. The CDR3 runs to 17 residues. The CDR3 loop is CASSYGPSGSSYNEQFF. The CDR3 DNA is TGTGCCAGCAGTTACGGACCTAGCGGGAGCTCCTACAATGAGCAGTTCTTC.

The V gene is TRBV18, the J gene TRBJ1-1; TRBD1 might be the D (5 bases). Germline V gene data show CDR1 as KGHSH and CDR2 as LQKENI. This CDR3 is built from 17 residues. Trimming removed 1 base from V and 3 bases from J, with 18 bases in between. As DNA, the CDR3 is TGTGCCAGCTCACCACGGGCAGGGCTCCGGTGGGACACTGAAGCTTTCTTT. This gives the protein CASSPRAGLRWDTEAFF.

This clonotype has a count of ten or more. The rearrangement uses TRBV18 and TRBJ2-3; D is unresolved. CDR1 and CDR2 from the germline V gene are KGHSH and LQKENI. The CDR3 is made up of 16 amino acids. V shed 0 bases and J shed 0 bases, with 10 bases lying between them. As DNA, the CDR3 is TGTGCCAGCTCACCACCGACAATCCCCAGCACAGATACGCAGTATTTT. Translation: CASSPPTIPSTDTQYF.

In its sample, this clonotype was seen a few times. The V and J genes are TRBV7-6 and TRBJ2-2; no firm D call. Trimming left V 5 bases short and J 6 bases short, with 13 bases between. Germline CDR1 is SGHVS and CDR2 is FNYEAQ. The CDR3 spans 14 residues. CDR3: CASSPFPLSGELFF. CDR3 sequence (DNA): TGTGCCAGCAGCCCTTTTCCGTTATCCGGGGAGCTGTTTTTT.

J is TRBJ1-4 and V is TRBV5-4; D might be TRBD1 (5 bases). The CDR3 has 15 residues. The germline CDR1 and CDR2 sequences are SGHNT and YYREEE (reference sequence). V gave up 0 bases and J gave up 6 bases, with 12 bases separating them. The CDR3 here is CASSLVGEEDEKLFF. DNA of the CDR3: TGTGCCAGCAGCTTGGTAGGGGAAGAGGATGAAAAACTGTTTTTT.

This clonotype was observed many times. This rearrangement joins TRBV5-1 to TRBJ2-3, with TRBD1 matching 7 bases. The CDR3 totals 15 residues. CDR1 is SGHRS and CDR2 is YFSETQ in the germline V gene. Trimming took 0 bases from V and 1 from J; bases not matched to a gene: 2. CDR3 region: CASSLEDRGTDTQYF. CDR3 sequence (DNA): TGCGCCAGCAGCTTGGAAGACAGGGGCACAGATACGCAGTATTTT.

This clonotype was seen a few times. The chain employs TRBV29-1 and TRBJ1-1; 10 nucleotides align to TRBD1. This CDR3 comprises 14 residues. Trimming cost V 7 bases and J 3 bases; bases outside gene matches: 8. CDR1 and CDR2 from the germline V gene are SQVTM and ANQGSEA. CDR3 DNA: TGCAGCGCCGAGGGACAGGGGAGGTACACTGAAGCTTTCTTT. The encoded protein is CSAEGQGRYTEAFF.

The chain couples TRBV30 to TRBJ2-5; 13 nucleotides agree with TRBD2. The CDR3 contains 17 residues. Germline V CDR1 and CDR2: GTSNPN, SVGIG (reference sequence). The trim removed 0 bases at V and 5 bases at J, leaving 9 bases unmatched. CDR3 protein: CAWSVQRLAGGGETQYF. The DNA for the CDR3 is TGTGCCTGGAGTGTACAAAGACTAGCGGGAGGAGGGGAGACCCAGTACTTC.

This clonotype was found many times. CDR3 amino acids: CASSLGQVFSGNTIYF. As DNA, the CDR3 is TGTGCCAGCAGTTTGGGACAGGTCTTCTCTGGAAACACCATATATTTT. V usage is TRBV6-5 and J usage is TRBJ1-3, with TRBD1 matching over 8 bases. CDR3 size: 16 residues. The germline gives CDR1 MNHEY, CDR2 SVGAGI. V shed 4 bases and J 0 bases; nucleotides not matched to a gene: 5.

In this sample, this clonotype turned up many times. The chain is built from TRBV12-3 or TRBV12-4 and TRBJ1-5, with TRBD1 matching over 7 bases. The J segment lost 5 bases and the V segment lost 2 bases, leaving 6 bases of the junction unmatched. CDR3 length equals 15 residues. The CDR3 loop is CASSLIGTVDQPQHF. CDR3 sequence (DNA): TGTGCCAGCAGTTTAATCGGGACAGTTGATCAGCCCCAGCATTTT.

The chain employs TRBV3-1 and TRBJ1-5, with 9 bases aligning to TRBD1. This CDR3 has 13 amino acids. CDR1 is LGHDT, CDR2 YNNKEL, per germline (reference sequence). Unmatched junction bases numbered 2, after V lost 4 bases and J lost 7 bases. In DNA form, the CDR3 reads TGTGCCAGCAGCCGGGACAGGGAACAGCCCCAGCATTTT. Translation gives CASSRDREQPQHF.

The chain is built from TRBV20-1 and TRBJ1-6; 7 bases are shared with TRBD1. From germline, CDR1 is DFQATT and CDR2 SNEGSKA (reference sequence). The CDR3 is 16 residues long. V shed 3 bases, J shed 0 bases, and the junction held 5 bases outside the gene matches. CDR3 amino acids: CSASLTGSSYNSPLHF. In DNA, the CDR3 is TGCAGTGCTAGTTTGACAGGGAGCTCCTATAATTCACCCCTCCACTTT.

This chain joins TRBV12-5 and TRBJ2-5; D possibly corresponds to TRBD2 (6 bases). V was trimmed by 0 bases and J by 3 bases, leaving 14 bases between them. Germline lookup yields CDR1 LGHNT and CDR2 FRNRAP. This CDR3 comprises 16 residues. CDR3 residues: CASGLVLGGEEETQYF. The CDR3 bases are TGTGCTAGTGGTTTGGTACTGGGTGGGGAGGAAGAGACCCAGTACTTC. Combining the CDR3 with reference TRBV12-5 and TRBJ2-5 gives the whole variable domain DARVTQTPRHKVTEMGQEVTMRCQPILGHNTVFWYRQTMMQGLELLAYFRNRAPLDDSGMPKDRFSAEMPDATLATLKIQPSEPRDSAVYFCASGLVLGGEEETQYFGPGTRLLVL.

This clonotype was observed many times. This sequence joins TRBV9 and TRBJ2-1; D gene unclear. Trimming took off 5 bases at V and 7 bases at J, with 13 bases between the two ends. In germline, CDR1 is SGDLS, CDR2 YYNGEE. The CDR3 has 13 residues. The CDR3 protein is CASSSTWGNEQFF. CDR3 bases: TGTGCCAGCAGTTCGACCTGGGGAAATGAGCAGTTCTTC.